The source of this T cell receptor beta chain is a study of cytomegalovirus exposure and HLA in healthy donors. The PCR made use of 60 Vbeta and 13 Jbeta primers. Clones were read by immunoSEQ multiplex PCR, and TCRdb kept only the in-frame ones, dropping some. The sample carries around 180,000 clones, 65% to 85% recorded once. Per the germline V gene, CDR1 is MNHNS and CDR2 is SASEGT. V gave up 6 bases and J gave up 5 bases; unmatched junction bases: 9. The CDR3 consists of 14 residues. The clonotype was recovered from a male donor in good health and CMV-seronegative. This chain joins TRBV6-1 and TRBJ1-2, with TRBD1 matching 7 bases. The source material was PBMCs. The CDR3 DNA reads TGTGCCAGCAGAAAGTTGGGACAGTCTTATGGCTACACCTTC. Protein sequence: CASRKLGQSYGYTF.